The following is a T cell receptor (beta chain) sequence with its context. These data come from a study of preoperative IRX-2 immunotherapy in early breast cancer. Treatment reported: preoperative locoregional IRX-2 cytokine immunotherapy. This phase Ib study tested locoregional IRX-2 cytokine immunotherapy given before surgery. The length of the CDR3 is 14 residues. Trimming shortened V by 0 bases and J by 4 bases, and 7 bases separated the two germline ends. Germline V lookup: CDR1 SGHNT, CDR2 YYREEE (reference sequence). Sequencing was performed with immunoSEQ multiplex PCR; in TCRdb, only in-frame clones are kept and a portion is missing. The table records about 23,000 clones, 80% to 90% of them present only once.

The TCR comes from a human donor with breast cancer. The chain uses TRBV5-4 and TRBJ2-2; D may be TRBD1 (6 bases). The material was tumor tissue, obtained after IRX-2 immunotherapy. CDR3 residues: CASSLGGGTGELFF. Written as DNA, the CDR3 is TGTGCCAGCAGCTTGGGAGGGGGCACCGGGGAGCTGTTTTTT.